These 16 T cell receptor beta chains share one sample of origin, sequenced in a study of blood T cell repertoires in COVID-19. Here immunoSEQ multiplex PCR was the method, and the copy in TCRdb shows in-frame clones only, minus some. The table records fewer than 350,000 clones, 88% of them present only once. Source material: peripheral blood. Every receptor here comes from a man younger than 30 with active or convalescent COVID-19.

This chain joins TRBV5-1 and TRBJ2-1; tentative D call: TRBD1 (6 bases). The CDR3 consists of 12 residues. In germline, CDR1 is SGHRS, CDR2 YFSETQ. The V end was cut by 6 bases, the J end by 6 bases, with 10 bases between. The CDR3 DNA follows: TGCGCCAGCAAAACAGGGAGCAATGAGCAGTTCTTC. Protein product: CASKTGSNEQFF.

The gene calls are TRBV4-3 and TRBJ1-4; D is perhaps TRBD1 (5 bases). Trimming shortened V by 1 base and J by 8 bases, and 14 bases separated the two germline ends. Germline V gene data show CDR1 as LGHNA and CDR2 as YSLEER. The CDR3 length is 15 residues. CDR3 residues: CASSQVGQGTEKLFF. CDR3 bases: TGCGCCAGCAGCCAAGTTGGGCAGGGTACCGAAAAACTGTTTTTT.

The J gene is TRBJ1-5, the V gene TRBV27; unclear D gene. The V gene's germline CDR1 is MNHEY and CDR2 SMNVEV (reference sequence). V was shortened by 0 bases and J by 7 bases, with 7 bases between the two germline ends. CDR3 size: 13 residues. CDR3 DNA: TGTGCCAGCAGTTTATCGGCGGAGCAGCCCCAGCATTTT. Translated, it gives CASSLSAEQPQHF.

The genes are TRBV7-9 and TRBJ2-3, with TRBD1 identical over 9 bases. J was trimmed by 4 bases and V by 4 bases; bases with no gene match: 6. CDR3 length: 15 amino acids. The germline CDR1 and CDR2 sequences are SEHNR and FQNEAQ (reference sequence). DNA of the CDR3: TGTGCCAGCAGCTCCGGGACAGGGAGCCCAGATACGCAGTATTTT. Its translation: CASSSGTGSPDTQYF.

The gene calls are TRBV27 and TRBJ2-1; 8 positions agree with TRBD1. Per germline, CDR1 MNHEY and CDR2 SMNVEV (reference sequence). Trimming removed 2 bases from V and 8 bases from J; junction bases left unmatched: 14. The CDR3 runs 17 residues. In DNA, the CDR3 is TGTGCCAGCAGTTTAAATCCCAGGACAGGGTCCTCACATGAGCAGTTCTTC. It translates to CASSLNPRTGSSHEQFF.

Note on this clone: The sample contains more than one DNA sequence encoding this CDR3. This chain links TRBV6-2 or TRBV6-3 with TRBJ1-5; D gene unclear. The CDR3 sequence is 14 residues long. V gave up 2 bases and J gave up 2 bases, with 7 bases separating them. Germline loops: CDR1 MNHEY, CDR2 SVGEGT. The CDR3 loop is CASSYGQGNQPQHF. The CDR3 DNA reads TGTGCCAGCAGTTACGGGCAGGGCAATCAGCCCCAGCATTTT.

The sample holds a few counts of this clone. In DNA form, the CDR3 reads TGTGCCAGCAGCCCATACAATGAGCAGTTCTTC. This sequence encodes CASSPYNEQFF. V usage is TRBV7-2 and J usage is TRBJ2-1, with D hard to call. This CDR3 has 11 amino acids. The germline gives CDR1 SGHTA, CDR2 FQGNSA. The V end lost 5 bases, the J end lost 4 bases, and 3 bases lay between the germline ends. The full variable domain, its missing parts supplied by reference TRBV7-2 and TRBJ2-1, is GAGVSQSPSNKVTEKGKDVELRCDPISGHTALYWYRQSLGQGLEFLIYFQGNSAPDKSGLPSDRFSAERTGGSVSTLTIQRTQQEDSAVYLCASSPYNEQFFGPGTRLTVL.

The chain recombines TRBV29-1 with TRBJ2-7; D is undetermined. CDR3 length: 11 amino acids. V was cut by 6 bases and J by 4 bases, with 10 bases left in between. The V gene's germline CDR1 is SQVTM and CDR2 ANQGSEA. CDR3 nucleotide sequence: TGCAGCGTGGCAGTCCAATACGAGCAGTACTTC. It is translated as CSVAVQYEQYF.

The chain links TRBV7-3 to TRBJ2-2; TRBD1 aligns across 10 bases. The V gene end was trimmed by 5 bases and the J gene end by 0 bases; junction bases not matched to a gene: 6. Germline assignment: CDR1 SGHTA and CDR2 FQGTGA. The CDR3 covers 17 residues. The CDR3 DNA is TGTGCCAGCAGCGCCGCGGGACAGGGGTCGAACACCGGGGAGCTGTTTTTT. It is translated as CASSAAGQGSNTGELFF.

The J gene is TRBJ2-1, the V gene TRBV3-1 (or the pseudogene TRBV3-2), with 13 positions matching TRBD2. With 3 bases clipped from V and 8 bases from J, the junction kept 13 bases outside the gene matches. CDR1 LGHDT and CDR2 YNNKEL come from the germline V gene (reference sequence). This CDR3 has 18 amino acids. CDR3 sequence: CASSQRLAGGSGAYEQFF. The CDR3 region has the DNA TGTGCCAGCAGCCAGAGACTAGCGGGGGGCTCCGGGGCGTATGAGCAGTTCTTC.

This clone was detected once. The CDR3 nucleotides are TGTGCCAGCAGCCCCGGGACAGACTATGGCTACACCTTC. As protein: CASSPGTDYGYTF. V and J are TRBV6-5 and TRBJ1-2; 7 bases agree with TRBD1. Germline CDR1 MNHEY, CDR2 SVGAGI. The CDR3 extends over 13 amino acids. The J segment lost 3 bases and the V segment lost 6 bases, leaving 4 bases of the junction unmatched.

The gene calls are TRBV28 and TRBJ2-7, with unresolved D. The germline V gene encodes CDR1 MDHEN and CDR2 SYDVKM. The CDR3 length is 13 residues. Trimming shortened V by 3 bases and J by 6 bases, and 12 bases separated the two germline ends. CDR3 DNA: TGTGCCAGCAGTTTTACCCAGGCCCCCGAGCAGTACTTC. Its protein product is CASSFTQAPEQYF.

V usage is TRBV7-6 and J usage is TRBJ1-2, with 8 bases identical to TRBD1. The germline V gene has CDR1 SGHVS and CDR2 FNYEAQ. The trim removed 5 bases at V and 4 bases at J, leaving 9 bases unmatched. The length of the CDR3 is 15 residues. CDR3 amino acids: CASSPTGGGGYGYTF. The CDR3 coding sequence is TGTGCCAGCAGCCCTACAGGGGGAGGTGGCTATGGCTACACCTTC.

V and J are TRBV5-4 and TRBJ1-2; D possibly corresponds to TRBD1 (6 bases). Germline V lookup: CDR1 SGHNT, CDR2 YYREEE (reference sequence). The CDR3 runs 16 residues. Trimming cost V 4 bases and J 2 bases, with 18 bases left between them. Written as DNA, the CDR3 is TGTGCCAGCAGCCCGCCCCCACAGGGTCTGAACTATGGCTACACCTTC. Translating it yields CASSPPPQGLNYGYTF.

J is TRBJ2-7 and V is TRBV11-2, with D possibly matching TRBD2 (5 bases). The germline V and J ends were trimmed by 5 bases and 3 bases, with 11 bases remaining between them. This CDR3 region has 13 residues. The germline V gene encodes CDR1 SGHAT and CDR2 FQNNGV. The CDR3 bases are TGTGCCAGCAGCCCGAGGGCAGGCTACGAGCAGTACTTC. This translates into CASSPRAGYEQYF.

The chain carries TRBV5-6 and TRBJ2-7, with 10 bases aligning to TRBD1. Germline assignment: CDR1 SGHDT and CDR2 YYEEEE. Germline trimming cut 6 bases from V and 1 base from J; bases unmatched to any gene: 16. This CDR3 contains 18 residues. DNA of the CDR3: TGTGCCAGCACCCAAGACAGGGGGCTAGGGACCCGGTCCTACGAGCAGTACTTC. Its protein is CASTQDRGLGTRSYEQYF.